The rows below give T cell receptor beta chains drawn from one sample of a study of human T cells and chemical hapten exposure. One entry per CDR3 protein results from TCRdb running MiXCR on the RACE reads. The sample records about 70,000 distinct CDR3 sequences, roughly 9.2% being singletons. This specimen consisted of whole blood, obtained in connection with sensitization to the hapten diphenylcyclopropenone (DPC). These receptors were collected from a woman aged 40-49 years with alopecia areata. Some clones in this sample may be carry-over from other donors' samples. Each CDR3 is given with its conserved first and last residue. Each record gives: V gene, clone size, D gene, J gene, CDR3 DNA, CDR3 protein. The D gene is left open where the match is weak. Where a row states a size, it is once, few, many or the class of an expanded clone; other rows omit it.

TRBV28,-,-,TRBJ2-2,TGTGCCAGCCTGTCGGGGGTTCCCGGGGAGCTGTTTTTT,CASLSGVPGELFF
TRBV27,-,-,TRBJ1-1,TGTGCCAGTTCGAGAACAGGGAGCTTCTCCGACACTGAAGCTTTCTTT,CASSRTGSFSDTEAFF
TRBV2,-,-,TRBJ1-1,TGTGCCAGCAGTGAATTATTTCCCGGAGAGACTGAAGCTTTCTTT,CASSELFPGETEAFF
TRBV7-9,many,-,TRBJ1-2,TGTGCCAGCAAGAGGGGGGGATCTGGCTACACCTTC,CASKRGGSGYTF
TRBV10-2,many,TRBD1,TRBJ1-3,TGCGCCAGCAGTGGGACAGGGCCTGGAAACACCATATATTTT,CASSGTGPGNTIYF
TRBV4-1,many,-,TRBJ2-2,TGCGCCAGCAGCCAAGATCCCGGCCAGGCCGGGGAGCTGTTTTTT,CASSQDPGQAGELFF
TRBV29-1,few,-,TRBJ2-2,TGCAGCGTTGGCAGGGGAGGAACCGGGGAGCTGTTTTTT,CSVGRGGTGELFF
TRBV7-9,-,-,TRBJ2-3,TGTGCCAGCAGCCCTAAGCTGGCCACGTCAGATACGCAGTATTTT,CASSPKLATSDTQYF
TRBV20-1,-,-,TRBJ2-5,TGCAGTGCTAGAGATCCGTCGGGTCCGGAGACCCAGTACTTC,CSARDPSGPETQYF
TRBV6-2/TRBV6-3,many,-,TRBJ1-1,TGTGCCAGCAGTTACTCCCGGACGGTGAACACTGAAGCTTTCTTT,CASSYSRTVNTEAFF
TRBV21-1,-,-,TRBJ1-5,TGTGCCAGCAGCATTCGAACCGACAGTTCCCTCAATCAGCCCCAGCATTTT,CASSIRTDSSLNQPQHF
TRBV7-9,many,-,TRBJ1-5,TGTGCCAGCAGCTCCTTAACGGGGAACCAGCCCCAGCATTTT,CASSSLTGNQPQHF
TRBV4-3,many,-,TRBJ2-5,TGCGCCAGCAGCCAAGTAGTGGGGAACCAAGAGACCCAGTACTTC,CASSQVVGNQETQYF
TRBV27,few,-,TRBJ2-2,TGTGCCAGCAGAATTCAGACGAACACCGGGGAGCTGTTTTTT,CASRIQTNTGELFF
TRBV11-2,many,-,TRBJ2-1,TGTGCCAGCAGATTAGAGGGGGGGAGTGACAATGAGCAGTTCTTC,CASRLEGGSDNEQFF
TRBV28,once,TRBD1,TRBJ1-2,TGTGCCAGCAGTCCGTCAGGGGGAAGGTGGACCTTC,CASSPSGGRWTF
TRBV7-7,many,-,TRBJ2-5,TGTGCTAGCAGCCTCACGGACGGCTTCCAAGAGACCCAGTACTTC,CASSLTDGFQETQYF
TRBV7-2,many,TRBD1,TRBJ2-3,TGTGCCAGCAGCGCCGACAGGGGCCCCACAGATACGCAGTATTTT,CASSADRGPTDTQYF
TRBV10-3,many,TRBD2,TRBJ2-5,TGTGCCATCACCCAGACTAGCGGGGGTGAGACCCAGTACTTC,CAITQTSGGETQYF
TRBV7-3,many,TRBD1,TRBJ2-6,TGTGCCAGCAGCTCCCCCCGGGACAGGGGGTCCGGCGTCCTGACTTTC,CASSSPRDRGSGVLTF
TRBV6-4,-,-,TRBJ2-3,TGTGCCAGCAGTGTCGGGCGGGGAGAAGATACGCAGTATTTT,CASSVGRGEDTQYF
TRBV4-3,-,TRBD1,TRBJ2-1,TGCGCCAGCAGCCAAGATCCCCGGACAGGCCCGCGCGCCAATGAGCAGTTCTTC,CASSQDPRTGPRANEQFF
TRBV30,few,-,TRBJ1-1,TGTGCCTGGAGTATAACAGCTTCGAACACTGAAGCTTTCTTT,CAWSITASNTEAFF
TRBV6-5,many,TRBD1,TRBJ1-4,TGTGCCAGCAGTTCTAATCGCAGGGGGCGATATAGTGAAAAACTGTTTTTT,CASSSNRRGRYSEKLFF
TRBV10-3,many,TRBD2,TRBJ2-7,TGTGCCATCAGTCTAGCGGGGGAGGGCGAGCAGTACTTC,CAISLAGEGEQYF
TRBV20-1,many,TRBD2,TRBJ2-4,TGCAGTGCTAGACTTTCGGGGGGGCTTATCTCCAAAAACATTCAGTACTTC,CSARLSGGLISKNIQYF
TRBV4-2,many,-,TRBJ1-4,TGTGCCAGCAGCCAAGATGGGTCAGGGCGGGGTGAAAAACTGTTTTTT,CASSQDGSGRGEKLFF
TRBV11-2,-,-,TRBJ1-2,TGTGCCAGCAGCTCCGCCGGGGGGTATGGCTACACCTTC,CASSSAGGYGYTF
TRBV6-5,few,-,TRBJ2-2,TGTGCCAGCGGCTCCAGGGTTGGAACCGGGGAGCTGTTTTTT,CASGSRVGTGELFF
TRBV7-2,many,-,TRBJ1-1,TGTGCCAGCAGCTCCAGGGGAGCGATGAACACTGAAGCTTTCTTT,CASSSRGAMNTEAFF
TRBV7-2,many,-,TRBJ1-5,TGTGCCAGCAGCTTAGAGGGTGGTAATCAGCCCCAGCATTTT,CASSLEGGNQPQHF
TRBV6-2/TRBV6-3,-,TRBD2,TRBJ2-1,TGTGCCAGCAGAACTAGCGGGGGATTATACAATGAGCAGTTCTTC,CASRTSGGLYNEQFF
TRBV6-2/TRBV6-3,-,TRBD1,TRBJ2-6,TGTGCCAGCGATAAACAGGGGTCTGGGGCCAACGTCCTGACTTTC,CASDKQGSGANVLTF
TRBV6-5,few,-,TRBJ1-2,TGTGCCAGCAGTTACTCAGGATCTGCCTATGGCTACACCTTC,CASSYSGSAYGYTF
TRBV19,-,-,TRBJ2-3,TGTGCCAGTAACCCTCCCAGGGAAAGAGATACGCAGTATTTT,CASNPPRERDTQYF
TRBV6-1,few,-,TRBJ2-4,TGTGCCAGCCTAAGCACAGGGGGGGGAAACATTCAGTACTTC,CASLSTGGGNIQYF
TRBV6-2/TRBV6-3,few,TRBD2,TRBJ2-4,TGTGCCAGCAGTCGTCCCCCCAGCGGGGGGGCCATCGAAAACATTCAGTACTTC,CASSRPPSGGAIENIQYF
TRBV27,many,-,TRBJ1-6,TGTGCCAGCAGTCCCGGACGAAATTCACCCCTCCACTTT,CASSPGRNSPLHF
TRBV2,few,-,TRBJ1-1,TGTGCCAGCGAAGGGCCTAAGGGAGTAACGAACACTGAAGCTTTCTTT,CASEGPKGVTNTEAFF
TRBV15,-,TRBD1,TRBJ2-3,TGTGCCACCAGCAGAAACCCGGGACAGGGACCAGATACGCAGTATTTT,CATSRNPGQGPDTQYF
TRBV4-2,many,TRBD2,TRBJ2-3,TGTGCCAGCAGCCAAGAACGTAGCGGGGGTGGCACAGATACGCAGTATTTT,CASSQERSGGGTDTQYF
TRBV7-2,many,-,TRBJ1-4,TGTGCCAGCAGCTTAGTCCAGGGTAATGAAAAACTGTTTTTT,CASSLVQGNEKLFF
TRBV7-2,many,TRBD1,TRBJ2-1,TGTGCCAGCAGGACAGGGGCTATTCATGAGCAGTTCTTC,CASRTGAIHEQFF
TRBV18,-,-,TRBJ1-1,TGTGCCAGCTCACCACCGAACGACTATATGAACACTGAAGCTTTCTTT,CASSPPNDYMNTEAFF
TRBV11-2,many,-,TRBJ1-1,TGTGCCAGCAGCTTCACCCAATACACTGAAGCTTTCTTT,CASSFTQYTEAFF
TRBV29-1,-,-,TRBJ1-2,TGCAGCGTTGATAAGGCAGAAACTATCTATGGCTACACCTTC,CSVDKAETIYGYTF